The 17 T cell receptor beta chains listed next were all sequenced from one sample in a study of blood T cell repertoires in COVID-19. Sequencing was performed with immunoSEQ multiplex PCR; in TCRdb, only in-frame clones are kept and a portion is missing. The table includes 250,000 to 350,000 clones, roughly 89% detected once. Sequencing was done on a sample of PBMCs or T cells enriched from blood (not recorded which). The receptors derive from a woman in her thirties or forties who had recovered from COVID-19.

The chain uses TRBV28 and TRBJ2-2; TRBD1 matches at 9 bases. V was pared by 6 bases and J by 4 bases, with 3 bases of the junction left unmatched. Germline V CDR1 and CDR2: MDHEN, SYDVKM. The CDR3 sequence is 14 residues long. In DNA, the CDR3 is TGTGCCAGCAGACAGGGGGCCGGCACCGGGGAGCTGTTTTTT. This gives the protein CASRQGAGTGELFF.

The chain joins TRBV11-1 to TRBJ2-5; D remains unclear. In germline, CDR1 is SGHAT, CDR2 FQDESV (reference sequence). The CDR3 covers 13 residues. Deletions cut 1 base from V and 2 bases from J, with 5 bases between. Here the CDR3 reads CASSLVLQETQYF. The CDR3 DNA reads TGTGCCAGCAGCTTAGTTCTGCAAGAGACCCAGTACTTC.

The rearrangement uses TRBV4-1 and TRBJ2-1; TRBD2 agrees at 8 bases. The CDR3 sequence is 18 residues long. Trimming took 3 bases from V and 4 from J; bases not matched to a gene: 14. The germline V gene has CDR1 MGHRA and CDR2 YSYEKL. CDR3 nucleotide sequence: TGCGCCAGCAGCCAGGACCTACTAAGCGGGAGTACGTACAATGAGCAGTTCTTC. It specifies CASSQDLLSGSTYNEQFF.

V is TRBV6-1 and J is TRBJ1-5, with 9 bases fitting TRBD1. V lost 2 bases and J lost 8; bases outside the gene matches: 7. CDR3 length: 15 amino acids. CDR1 is MNHNS and CDR2 is SASEGT in the germline V gene. The CDR3 nucleotides are TGTGCCAGCAGTGAATACGTGGGACAGGGAGAGCCCCAGCATTTT. It specifies CASSEYVGQGEPQHF.

This chain joins TRBV18 and TRBJ2-2, with D perhaps TRBD1 (6 bases). The CDR3 covers 16 residues. Germline V CDR1 and CDR2: KGHSH, LQKENI. V gave up 6 bases and J gave up 4 bases, with 18 bases separating them. The CDR3 here is CASSPAIQGVTGELFF. CDR3 DNA: TGTGCCAGCTCGCCCGCCATACAGGGTGTCACCGGGGAGCTGTTTTTT.

J is TRBJ2-1 and V is TRBV10-3, with D possibly being TRBD2 (7 bases). CDR3 length equals 12 residues. Germline V gene lookup returns CDR1 ENHRY and CDR2 SYGVKD. V lost 6 bases, J lost 9 bases, and 12 bases lay in between. The CDR3 sequence is CAISAGEGEQFF. CDR3 in DNA: TGTGCCATCAGCGCAGGGGAGGGTGAGCAGTTCTTC.

The chain carries TRBV27 and TRBJ2-7, with TRBD2 as a possible D gene (6 bases). With 5 bases removed from V and 3 bases from J, the gap between germline ends came to 17 bases. This CDR3 spans 15 amino acids. Germline V gives CDR1 MNHEY, CDR2 SMNVEV (reference sequence). CDR3 DNA: TGTGCCAGCAGTCCTCGGGGAGGACCTATCTACGAGCAGTACTTC. Its translation: CASSPRGGPIYEQYF.

The rearrangement links TRBV28 to TRBJ2-7; the D gene is possibly TRBD2 (5 bases). This CDR3 comprises 12 residues. Trimming cost V 3 bases and J 10 bases, with 13 bases left between them. Germline values: CDR1 MDHEN, CDR2 SYDVKM. The DNA for the CDR3 is TGTGCCAGCAGTTTTGCTCCCAGCGGTCAGTACTTC. This codes for CASSFAPSGQYF.

This clone was seen a single time. This chain joins TRBV14 and TRBJ1-1, with D maybe TRBD1 (6 bases). CDR1 SGHDN and CDR2 FVKESK come from the germline V gene. V was shortened by 1 base and J by 5 bases, with 14 bases between the two germline ends. The CDR3 spans 15 residues. The CDR3 nucleotides are TGTGCCAGCAGCCAAGCGCGGGGGGCCGGGACTGAAGCTTTCTTT. Protein sequence: CASSQARGAGTEAFF.

V gene TRBV4-1 combines with J gene TRBJ1-2; the match to TRBD1 covers 11 bases. Germline loops: CDR1 MGHRA, CDR2 YSYEKL. The CDR3 has 16 amino acids. Trimming at V came to 2 bases and at J to 9 bases, leaving 11 bases not matched to a gene. The CDR3 DNA reads as TGCGCCAGCAGCCAAAAAACAGGGACAGGGGGGGGTAGCTACACCTTC. It specifies CASSQKTGTGGGSYTF.

The gene calls are TRBV27 and TRBJ2-7; TRBD2 agrees at 7 bases. The V segment lost 5 bases and the J segment 4 bases; nucleotides outside the gene matches: 17. CDR1 MNHEY and CDR2 SMNVEV come from the germline V gene (reference sequence). CDR3 length: 17 residues. CDR3 amino acids: CASSPSAPGRAPYEQYF. CDR3 coding DNA: TGTGCCAGCAGTCCGAGCGCTCCAGGGAGGGCTCCTTACGAGCAGTACTTC.

A few counts support this clone. This chain connects TRBV4-3 to TRBJ2-5; tentative D call: TRBD1 (6 bases). The length of the CDR3 is 15 residues. The V gene lost 0 bases and the J gene lost 0 bases, with 8 bases spanning the gap. From germline, CDR1 is LGHNA and CDR2 YSLEER. The CDR3 loop reads CASSQDWTDQETQYF. CDR3 bases: TGCGCCAGCAGCCAAGATTGGACAGACCAAGAGACCCAGTACTTC.

This clone came up once. CDR3: CASSSRLAGGTDTQYF. The DNA for the CDR3 is TGTGCCAGCAGCTCCCGACTAGCGGGAGGCACAGATACGCAGTATTTT. The J gene is TRBJ2-3, the V gene TRBV7-2, with 12 bases identical to TRBD2. Germline V gene lookup returns CDR1 SGHTA and CDR2 FQGNSA. Unmatched junction bases numbered 3, after V lost 4 bases and J lost 1 base. This CDR3 region has 16 residues.

This clone is a singleton in its sample. The genes are TRBV3-1 (or the pseudogene TRBV3-2) and TRBJ2-5, with 10 positions matching TRBD2. Germline values: CDR1 LGHDT, CDR2 YNNKEL (reference sequence). Trimming removed 1 base from V and 5 bases from J; junction bases left unmatched: 7. CDR3 length: 16 residues. The CDR3 coding sequence is TGTGCCAGCAGCCAAGGGGCTAGCGGGAGTGCGGAGACCCAGTACTTC. Translation gives CASSQGASGSAETQYF.

The chain employs TRBV3-1 (or the pseudogene TRBV3-2) and TRBJ2-3, with TRBD2 matching over 7 bases. Looked up from germline, CDR1 is LGHDT and CDR2 is YNNKEL (reference sequence). V lost 1 base, J lost 1 base, and 8 bases stayed unmatched. The CDR3 is 17 residues long. In DNA form, the CDR3 reads TGTGCCAGCAGCCAAGGTGCGGGGAGGGGCGGCACAGATACGCAGTATTTT. Translating it yields CASSQGAGRGGTDTQYF.

The chain has TRBV29-1 and TRBJ2-3, with a possible D match to TRBD1 (6 bases). Per germline, CDR1 SQVTM and CDR2 ANQGSEA. CDR3 size: 13 residues. The V gene lost 2 bases and the J gene lost 1 base, with 7 bases spanning the gap. CDR3 coding DNA: TGCAGCGTTGAATCAGGGGGCACAGATACGCAGTATTTT. It codes for CSVESGGTDTQYF.

The rearrangement uses TRBV18 and TRBJ2-3; TRBD2 is a possible D gene (5 bases). The CDR3 spans 16 residues. V was shortened by 3 bases and J by 0 bases, with 13 bases between the two germline ends. The germline V gene encodes CDR1 KGHSH and CDR2 LQKENI. CDR3 region: CASSPASGRSTDTQYF. DNA for the CDR3: TGTGCCAGCTCACCCGCTTCGGGGAGAAGCACAGATACGCAGTATTTT.